One and the same sample provided the 5 T cell receptor beta chains below, sequenced in a study of blood T cell repertoires in COVID-19 (dated by TCRdb to about 2020). The method behind the library was the immunoSEQ multiplex PCR assay. Held by TCRdb, this immuneACCESS table contains in-frame sequences only and omits some clones. Under half of the omission traces to an unresolved V gene where checked; the cause of the rest is unknown. This sample comprises roughly 25,000 clones, approximately 88% of them detected only once. Roughly 20% of the sample is held by the ten biggest clonotypes. Material: peripheral blood. The source of these receptors is a man between 65 and 80 years old in a cohort sampled during active COVID-19.

This clone appeared a single time. The chain links TRBV4-3 to TRBJ2-5; perhaps TRBD2 as D (5 bases). From germline, CDR1 is LGHNA and CDR2 YSLEER. The V end was cut by 0 bases, the J end by 5 bases, with 13 bases between. This CDR3 region has 15 residues. CDR3 coding DNA: TGCGCCAGCAGCCAAGATGCGGGTCCCGGGGAGACCCAGTACTTC. This codes for CASSQDAGPGETQYF.

This chain joins TRBV12-3 or TRBV12-4 and TRBJ2-7; possible D gene TRBD1, 5 bases. This CDR3 comprises 12 residues. Deletions cut 6 bases from V and 3 bases from J, with 9 bases between. The CDR3 sequence is CASSAQGYEQYF. DNA of the CDR3: TGTGCCAGCAGCGCGCAGGGCTACGAGCAGTACTTC.

The J gene is TRBJ1-4, the V gene TRBV28; D is ambiguous. Trimming pared 10 bases from V and 4 bases from J, leaving 25 bases between. Germline assignment: CDR1 MDHEN and CDR2 SYDVKM. This CDR3 contains 17 residues. In DNA, the CDR3 is TGTGCCACCCTCTCGGCCAACCTAGGTAGCGTTAATGAAAAACTGTTTTTT. This encodes CATLSANLGSVNEKLFF.

The chain recombines TRBV3-1 (or the pseudogene TRBV3-2) with TRBJ2-7; unclear D gene. Germline V lookup: CDR1 LGHDT, CDR2 YNNKEL (reference sequence). The length of the CDR3 is 15 residues. V shed 1 base and J shed 0 bases, with 10 bases lying between them. The DNA for the CDR3 is TGTGCCAGCAGCCAAGGCCTTCGGTCCTCCTACGAGCAGTACTTC. As protein: CASSQGLRSSYEQYF.

The chain has TRBV3-1 (or the pseudogene TRBV3-2) and TRBJ1-3; D is unresolved. The CDR3 length is 15 residues. Trimming took 0 bases from V and 0 from J, leaving 6 bases between them. Germline CDR1 and CDR2: LGHDT and YNNKEL (reference sequence). CDR3 sequence reads: CASSQDRNSGNTIYF. CDR3 DNA sequence: TGTGCCAGCAGCCAAGACAGGAACTCTGGAAACACCATATATTTT.